The next 13 T cell receptor beta chains were all read from a single sample in a study of cytomegalovirus exposure and HLA in healthy donors. The PCR had 60 Vbeta and 13 Jbeta primers. This table comes from immunoSEQ multiplex PCR, and its TCRdb copy is limited to in-frame clones, with some not included. In the table there are about 130,000 clones, 83% of which are singletons. What was sequenced was PBMCs. The receptors were gathered from a woman aged 35 to 49 in good health and CMV-seropositive.

The J gene is TRBJ2-4, the V gene TRBV7-9; TRBD1 matches at 8 bases. CDR1 and CDR2 (germline): SEHNR, FQNEAQ (reference sequence). This CDR3 is built from 16 residues. After removal of 5 bases from V and 3 bases from J, the junction contained 9 bases not matched to a gene. The CDR3 protein is CASSTRTGSDKNIQYF. The DNA for the CDR3 is TGTGCCAGCAGCACCCGGACAGGGTCGGACAAAAACATTCAGTACTTC.

The chain combines TRBV21-1 with TRBJ2-2; the tabulated D call, TRBD2, remains unverified against the DNA. TRBV21-1 is deemed a pseudogene. The CDR3 loop spans 16 amino acids. The DNA for the CDR3 is TGTGCCAGCCGACTTCCGGGAGGGACGAACACCGGGGAGCTGTTTTTT. This translates into CASRLPGGTNTGELFF.

V usage is TRBV4-2 and J usage is TRBJ1-5; a weak D match, TRBD1 (5 bases). Germline CDR1 reads LGHNA; CDR2 reads YNFKEQ. Trimming shortened V by 1 base and J by 4 bases, and 14 bases separated the two germline ends. The CDR3 has 16 residues. The CDR3 spells CASSQAPGLLNQPQHF. In nucleotides, the CDR3 is TGTGCCAGCAGCCAAGCGCCGGGACTACTAAATCAGCCCCAGCATTTT.

The rearrangement links TRBV7-2 to TRBJ1-1, with 8 bases that match TRBD1. Unmatched junction bases numbered 8, after V lost 4 bases and J lost 1 base. CDR3 length equals 16 residues. The germline CDR1 and CDR2 sequences are SGHTA and FQGNSA. The CDR3 region has the DNA TGTGCCAGCAGCTCCCGGCGGACAGGGCAGAACACTGAAGCTTTCTTT. This sequence encodes CASSSRRTGQNTEAFF.

This clone was picked up a small number of times. The chain uses TRBV4-3 and TRBJ2-7; 8 nucleotides align to TRBD1. The CDR3 has 16 residues. J lost 3 bases, V lost 1 base, and 8 bases had no gene match. Per the germline V gene, CDR1 is LGHNA and CDR2 is YSLEER. CDR3 nucleotides: TGCGCCAGCAGCCAAGGGGGTCCAGGGGGCTACTACGAGCAGTACTTC. Translated, it gives CASSQGGPGGYYEQYF.

The chain employs TRBV19 and TRBJ2-7; possible D gene TRBD1, 7 bases. Trimming shortened V by 6 bases and J by 3 bases, and 12 bases separated the two germline ends. CDR1 is LNHDA and CDR2 is SQIVND in the germline V gene (reference sequence). This CDR3 contains 13 residues. The CDR3 reads CASSRGTLYEQYF. The CDR3 DNA is TGTGCCAGTAGCAGGGGGACTCTCTACGAGCAGTACTTC. Full variable domain (rest looked up from reference TRBV19 and TRBJ2-7): DGGITQSPKYLFRKEGQNVTLSCEQNLNHDAMYWYRQDPGQGLRLIYYSQIVNDFQKGDIAEGYSVSREKKESFPLTVTSAQKNPTAFYLCASSRGTLYEQYFGPGTRLTVT.

The CDR3 DNA follows: TGCGCCAGCAGTTACTACAGGGGGAATGAGCAGTTCTTC. Amino acids: CASSYYRGNEQFF. This sequence joins TRBV10-1 and TRBJ2-1; TRBD1 matches 8 bases. Germline V gives CDR1 WNHNN, CDR2 SYGVQD (reference sequence). CDR3 size: 13 residues. V trimming: 5 bases; J trimming: 7 bases; junction bases outside the gene matches: 4.

The count of this clone is one. The chain couples TRBV30 to TRBJ2-7, with D tentatively TRBD2 (6 bases). Germline-derived CDR1 and CDR2 are GTSNPN and SVGIG (reference sequence). V lost 1 base and J 3 bases, leaving 13 bases between the germline ends. The CDR3 sequence is 14 residues long. DNA of the CDR3: TGTGCCTGGAGTGGGACGGGGAGGTTCTACGAGCAGTACTTC. Encoded protein: CAWSGTGRFYEQYF.

The chain combines TRBV27 with TRBJ1-4; the match to TRBD1 covers 7 bases. J lost 6 bases, V lost 5 bases, and 6 bases had no gene match. The CDR3 totals 14 residues. The germline gives CDR1 MNHEY, CDR2 SMNVEV (reference sequence). CDR3 sequence reads: CASSPWTGHEKLFF. CDR3 sequence (DNA): TGTGCCAGCAGTCCCTGGACAGGCCATGAAAAACTGTTTTTT.

The rearrangement uses TRBV30 and TRBJ2-7; tentatively, D is TRBD1 (5 bases). V was pared by 2 bases and J by 4 bases, with 12 bases between. CDR3 length equals 13 residues. From germline, CDR1 is GTSNPN and CDR2 SVGIG (reference sequence). CDR3 region: CAWSTLDSYEQYF. DNA of the CDR3: TGTGCCTGGAGTACCCTCGACAGTTACGAGCAGTACTTC.

The gene calls are TRBV6-6 and TRBJ1-1; maybe TRBD1 (5 bases). CDR3 length: 15 residues. Between the trimmed V and J ends, which lost 1 base and 0 bases, there was a span of 9 bases. CDR1 and CDR2 (germline): MNHNY, SVGAGI (reference sequence). This chain's CDR3 is CASSYLAGMNTEAFF. CDR3 nucleotide sequence: TGTGCCAGCAGTTACTTGGCAGGGATGAACACTGAAGCTTTCTTT.

This chain links TRBV25-1 with TRBJ2-7; D perhaps matches TRBD1 (5 bases). The ends were cut back, 5 bases at V and 6 bases at J, with 11 bases in the middle. Looked up from germline, CDR1 is MGHDK and CDR2 is SYGVNS. The CDR3 length is 12 residues. The CDR3 protein is CASSTGFLEQYF. In nucleotides, the CDR3 is TGTGCCAGCAGTACAGGTTTTCTCGAGCAGTACTTC.

This clone was observed a single time. The genes are TRBV25-1 and TRBJ2-1; D possibly corresponds to TRBD1 (5 bases). This CDR3 spans 14 amino acids. Germline V gene lookup returns CDR1 MGHDK and CDR2 SYGVNS. Trimming took 2 bases from V and 3 from J, leaving 8 bases between them. Here the CDR3 reads CASSEPDSYNEQFF. The CDR3 coding sequence is TGTGCCAGCAGTGAACCCGACAGCTACAATGAGCAGTTCTTC.